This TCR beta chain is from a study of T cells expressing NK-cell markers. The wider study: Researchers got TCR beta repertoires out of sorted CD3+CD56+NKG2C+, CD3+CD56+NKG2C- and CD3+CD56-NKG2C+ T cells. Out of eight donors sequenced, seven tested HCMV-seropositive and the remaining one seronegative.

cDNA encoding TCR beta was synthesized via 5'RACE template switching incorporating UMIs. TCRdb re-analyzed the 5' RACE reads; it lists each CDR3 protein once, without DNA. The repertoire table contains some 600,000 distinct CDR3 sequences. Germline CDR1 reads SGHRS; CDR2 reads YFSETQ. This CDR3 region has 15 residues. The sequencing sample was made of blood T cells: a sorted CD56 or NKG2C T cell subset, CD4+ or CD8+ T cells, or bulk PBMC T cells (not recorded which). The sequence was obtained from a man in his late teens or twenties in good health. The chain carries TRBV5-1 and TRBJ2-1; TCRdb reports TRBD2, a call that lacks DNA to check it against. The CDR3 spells CASSLVAGTYNEQFF.